This entry describes one T cell receptor (beta chain). What it recognizes is unknown. The CDR3 runs to 16 residues. CDR1 is SGHNT and CDR2 is YENEEA in the germline V gene. The junction had 9 bases not matched to a gene; V was cut back by 4 bases and J by 1 base. This sample was taken from a study of OX40 agonist ivuxolimab in advanced cancers. Study-wide context: The patients received agonistic anti-OX40 (CD134) antibody ivuxolimab.

Sequencing used immunoSEQ multiplex PCR; TCRdb keeps in-frame clones, though not all of them. In the table there are about 83,000 clones, approximately 88% of which are singletons. Findings of the study overall: Circulating CD4+ and CD8+ T cells showed clonal expansion by week 6 at 0.1 to 3.0 mg/kg. CD8+ T cells were the subset that, on average, had more expanded clones than CD4+.

The clonotype originates from an adult with an advanced solid tumor such as melanoma, head and neck, liver or kidney cancer. The chain couples TRBV11-3 to TRBJ2-5; 7 bases are a match to TRBD1. The sequenced sample was CD4+ or CD8+ T cells sorted from blood, obtained in a trial of the OX40 agonist ivuxolimab. CDR3 protein: CASSSNGRDSQETQYF. The CDR3 DNA reads as TGTGCCAGCAGCTCAAATGGCAGGGACAGCCAAGAGACCCAGTACTTC.